The clone carrying this TCR beta chain was counted between two and nine times. This sample is drawn from a study of T cells after yellow fever vaccination. TCRdb independently ran MiXCR on the 5' RACE reads; one entry per CDR3 protein. The sample has 310,000 or so distinct CDR3 sequences; 6.8% are singletons. CDR1 and CDR2 from the germline V gene are SGHRS and YFSETQ. V was trimmed by 0 bases and J by 2 bases, leaving 13 bases between them. This CDR3 spans 16 amino acids. The genes are TRBV5-1 and TRBJ2-3; D gene ambiguous. The material was PBMCs, obtained around 45 days after the first yellow fever vaccination. This receptor was taken from a man between 18 and 29 years old who received the YFV17D yellow fever vaccine. CDR3 loop: CASSLGLSRYTDTQYF. CDR3 nucleotides: TGCGCCAGCAGCTTGGGGTTAAGTAGATACACAGATACGCAGTATTTT.